This is a list of T cell receptor beta chains from one sample in a study of T-cell reconstitution after alpha-beta-depleted transplantation in children. From the PCR reads, TCRdb called clonotypes with MiXCR, one entry per CDR3 protein. This sample carries approximately 500,000 distinct CDR3 sequences, roughly a tenth of them seen once, and the ten largest clones take around 2%. The specimen comprised PBMCs, sampled before TCRalphabeta/CD19-depleted stem cell transplant. The origin of the receptors is a child aged 2-15 years with inherited bone marrow failure, due to receive a stem cell transplant. Both conserved end residues are part of each CDR3. A D gene is named only where the DNA matches it firmly. Rows may omit the clone size; those that give it use once, few, many or a size class.

V,size,J,D,CDR3,DNA
TRBV7-2,many,TRBJ2-5,TRBD2,CASSQNGLAGRETQYF,TGTGCCAGCAGCCAAAATGGACTAGCGGGACGAGAGACCCAGTACTTC
TRBV5-4,many,TRBJ2-2,TRBD2,CASSEGLAGANTGELFF,TGTGCCAGCAGCGAGGGACTAGCGGGAGCGAACACCGGGGAGCTGTTTTTT
TRBV10-3,many,TRBJ2-7,TRBD1,CAIRPGQGTGEQYF,TGTGCCATCAGACCGGGACAGGGGACGGGAGAGCAGTACTTC
TRBV20-1,many,TRBJ2-7,-,CSARGGRLPYEQYF,TGCAGTGCCCGCGGTGGACGTCTCCCCTACGAGCAGTACTTC
TRBV5-1,few,TRBJ2-5,TRBD2,CASSPTSGNRGAQYF,TGCGCCAGCAGCCCGACTAGCGGCAATCGGGGTGCCCAGTACTTC
TRBV4-3,many,TRBJ1-1,TRBD1,CASSSIQGANTEAFF,TGCGCCAGCAGCTCTATACAGGGGGCGAACACTGAAGCTTTCTTT
TRBV27,many,TRBJ2-5,TRBD2,CASSLAWGGQETQYF,TGTGCCAGCAGTTTGGCCTGGGGGGGCCAAGAGACCCAGTACTTC
TRBV15,many,TRBJ1-1,-,CATSKKLLNTEAFF,TGTGCCACCAGTAAAAAACTTTTGAACACTGAAGCTTTCTTT
TRBV12-3/TRBV12-4,many,TRBJ1-5,-,CASSLFLSSNQPQHF,TGTGCCAGCAGTTTATTTTTGAGTAGCAATCAGCCCCAGCATTTT
TRBV19,-,TRBJ1-2,-,CASSIDRHYGYTF,TGTGCCAGTAGTATAGATCGCCATTATGGCTACACCTTC
TRBV20-1,many,TRBJ2-1,-,CSARVLQSSYNEQFF,TGCAGTGCTAGAGTGCTGCAGAGCTCCTACAATGAGCAGTTCTTC
TRBV29-1,many,TRBJ1-2,-,CSVDARPVDGNGYTF,TGCAGCGTTGACGCGCGCCCCGTCGACGGGAATGGCTACACCTTC
TRBV7-2,many,TRBJ2-3,-,CASSFSRWRVTDTQYF,TGTGCCAGCAGCTTCAGCCGTTGGCGGGTCACAGATACGCAGTATTTT
TRBV10-2,many,TRBJ2-5,TRBD1,CASAGTGEETQYF,TGCGCCAGCGCCGGGACAGGGGAAGAGACCCAGTACTTC